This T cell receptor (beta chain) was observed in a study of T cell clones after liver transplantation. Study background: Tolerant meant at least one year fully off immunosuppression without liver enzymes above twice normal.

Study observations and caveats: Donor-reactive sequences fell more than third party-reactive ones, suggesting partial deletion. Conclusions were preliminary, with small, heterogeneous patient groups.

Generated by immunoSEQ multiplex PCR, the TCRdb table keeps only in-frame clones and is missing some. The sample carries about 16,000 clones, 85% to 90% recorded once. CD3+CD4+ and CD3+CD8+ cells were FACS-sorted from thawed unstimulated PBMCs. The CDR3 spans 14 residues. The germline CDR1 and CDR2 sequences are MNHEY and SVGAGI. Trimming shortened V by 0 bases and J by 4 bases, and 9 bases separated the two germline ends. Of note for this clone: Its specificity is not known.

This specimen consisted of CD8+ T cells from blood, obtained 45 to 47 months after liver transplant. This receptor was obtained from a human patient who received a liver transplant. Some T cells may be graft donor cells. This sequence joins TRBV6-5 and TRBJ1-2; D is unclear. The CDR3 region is CASSYSPGGYGYTF. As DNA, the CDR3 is TGTGCCAGCAGTTACTCTCCCGGAGGCTATGGCTACACCTTC.